Listed below are T cell receptor beta chains from one sample, sequenced in a study of beta chain features in type 1 diabetes. The protocol was immunoSEQ multiplex PCR, while the TCRdb copy is restricted to in-frame clones and leaves out a portion. The table includes some 150,000 clones, approximately 10% detected once. Material: central memory CD4+ T cells from blood. The receptor source for this set is a woman aged 40 to 50 in good health. Both conserved end residues are part of each CDR3.

TRBV14,TRBJ1-2,CASSQENSYYGYTF
TRBV4-1,TRBJ2-4,CASSQDAGGAKNIQYF
TRBV5-4,TRBJ1-2,CASSPGGATNYGYTF
TRBV9,TRBJ2-1,CASSEGTSKDEQFF
TRBV5-4,TRBJ2-1,CASSRDRAYNEQFF
TRBV19,TRBJ2-5,CASSPSAPGGETQYF
TRBV10-3,TRBJ1-2,CAISEMGEGSYGYTF
TRBV4-1,TRBJ2-3,CASSQDLGGNWGTQYF
TRBV14,TRBJ1-2,CASSGQGIDGYTF
TRBV18,TRBJ1-1,CASLGSVNTEAFF
TRBV19,TRBJ1-2,CASRDRGAYGYTF
TRBV19,TRBJ2-4,CASRTGGDIQYF
TRBV5-4,TRBJ2-3,CASSSTLSGETDTQYF
TRBV11-2,TRBJ1-6,CASSRAGTGVNSPLHF
TRBV6-5,TRBJ1-1,CASSPGQGVIEAFF
TRBV7-2,TRBJ2-5,CASSLGSGQETQYF
TRBV6-6,TRBJ2-7,CASSRGTGGEQYF
TRBV19,TRBJ1-1,CASSRQGITEAFF
TRBV4-1,TRBJ1-6,CASRLPGNSPLHF
TRBV13,TRBJ1-2,CASSARQGASYGYTF
TRBV29-1,TRBJ2-3,CSVEDRGSTDTQYF
TRBV6-5,TRBJ1-1,CASSSQGASEAFF
TRBV2,TRBJ1-1,CASSDSRREAFF
TRBV6-6,TRBJ2-5,CASSYIRQGSGETQYF
TRBV28,TRBJ1-2,CASSRSTGTGGGYTF
TRBV6-5,TRBJ2-2,CASSSHLTGELFF
TRBV2,TRBJ2-5,CASWSPVTSGGWETQYF
TRBV6-5,TRBJ2-7,CASSPRGNYEQYF
TRBV5-6,TRBJ2-6,CASSSGPVRSGANVLTF
TRBV5-1,TRBJ2-4,CASSPQVLGNIQYF
TRBV11-2,TRBJ1-6,CASSGRGRASDSPLHF